One T cell receptor (beta chain) is described in this entry. What it binds is not known. Compared with germline, one end of the junction differs, possibly owing to a read error. CDR3 length: 16 residues. Per germline, CDR1 KGHDR and CDR2 SFDVKD. The data derive from a study of blood T cells in healthy people across ages. Study information: About one barcoded TCR beta cDNA was captured per two T cells.

Together with a sample-barcoded 5' primer, a J-beta primer mix was included in a second PCR lasting roughly 7 to 11 cycles. TCRdb re-derived calls from the 5' RACE reads in MiXCR, one entry per CDR3 protein. The sample includes around 1.5 million distinct CDR3 sequences, around 39% of them seen just once. Study findings and constraints: In older individuals, TCR beta diversity per million T cells was lower, falling roughly linearly with age.

V usage is TRBV24-1 and J usage is TRBJ2-3, with D possibly TRBD1 on 5 matching bases. The TCR was taken from a woman under 30 in good health. Sample: blood. Here the CDR3 DNA reads TGCGCCACCAGCCAGCTGGGCGACAGCTACACAGATACGCAGTATTTT. Translated, it gives CATSQLGDSYTDTQYF.